Listed below are T cell receptor beta chains from one sample, sequenced in a study of blood T cell repertoires in COVID-19. Libraries were prepared by immunoSEQ multiplex PCR; TCRdb keeps only in-frame clonotypes and omits some of them. The sample lists approximately 310,000 clones; roughly 87% were seen once. Sequencing input: peripheral blood. The source is a man aged 50-59 years with active or convalescent COVID-19. Each CDR3 is given with its conserved first and last residue. The D gene is left open where the match is weak. A clone size is listed for some rows: how often the clone was seen (once, few, many), or a class if it is expanded.

d_gene	v_gene	j_gene	abundance	CDR3nt	CDR3aa
NA	TRBV7-2	TRBJ1-2	NA	TGTGCCAGCAGCCCCGGACTGGATTATGGCTACACCTTC	CASSPGLDYGYTF
NA	TRBV7-3	TRBJ1-2	NA	TGTGCCAGCAGCACTGACAGGCCGGTGGGCTACACCTTC	CASSTDRPVGYTF
NA	TRBV6-1	TRBJ1-2	once	TGTGCCAGCAGTGACAGGGGAGAGGATGAATATGGCTACACCTTC	CASSDRGEDEYGYTF
TRBD1	TRBV6-5	TRBJ1-6	NA	TGTGCCAGCAGGACAGGGTCATATAATTCACCCCTCCACTTT	CASRTGSYNSPLHF
NA	TRBV6-6	TRBJ1-5	NA	TGTGCCAGCAGTTACGGGCAGGACAATCAGCCCCAGCATTTT	CASSYGQDNQPQHF
NA	TRBV2	TRBJ2-7	NA	TGTGCCAGCAGTGATCCCGAGCCTTACGAGCAGTACTTC	CASSDPEPYEQYF
TRBD1	TRBV19	TRBJ1-6	NA	TGTGCCAGTAGAGGGGACAGGGCTTCACCCCTCCACTTT	CASRGDRASPLHF
NA	TRBV28	TRBJ2-3	NA	TGTGCCAGCAGTTCGGTGGGGGAGGTCAGCACAGATACGCAGTATTTT	CASSSVGEVSTDTQYF
TRBD2	TRBV3-1/TRBV3-2	TRBJ2-1	NA	TGTGCCAGCAGCCAGTCTAGCGGGATAGCTGCGCAGTTCTTC	CASSQSSGIAAQFF
TRBD1	TRBV28	TRBJ1-2	NA	TGTGCCAGCAGAACAGGGGGCCAATATGGCTACACCTTC	CASRTGGQYGYTF
NA	TRBV3-1/TRBV3-2	TRBJ1-6	NA	TGTGCCAGCAGTCGGGGGGGAGGATCGGATTCACCCCTCCACTTT	CASSRGGGSDSPLHF
TRBD2	TRBV18	TRBJ2-2	NA	TGTGCCAGCTCACCTGCACTAGCGGAGAACACCGGGGAGCTGTTTTTT	CASSPALAENTGELFF
NA	TRBV30	TRBJ2-1	NA	TGTGCCTGGAGTAGGGGTGCACCCTACAATGAGCAGTTCTTC	CAWSRGAPYNEQFF
TRBD1	TRBV6-5	TRBJ1-5	NA	TGTGCCAGCAGTACCGGGACAGGGTCTAATCAGCCCCAGCATTTT	CASSTGTGSNQPQHF
TRBD1	TRBV4-1	TRBJ2-7	once	TGCGCCAGCAGCCACGCGCCGGGACAGGGCTACGAGCAGTACTTC	CASSHAPGQGYEQYF
NA	TRBV18	TRBJ2-1	once	TGTGCCAGCTCACCACTACCGGGAGATGAGCAGTTCTTC	CASSPLPGDEQFF
NA	TRBV30	TRBJ1-2	NA	TGTGCCTGGAGTGTACGGGAGATCTATGGCTACACCTTC	CAWSVREIYGYTF
NA	TRBV19	TRBJ1-6	NA	TGTGCCAGTAGTCCGCCGACTTCGAGATCTAATTCACCCCTCCACTTT	CASSPPTSRSNSPLHF
NA	TRBV29-1	TRBJ1-5	NA	TGCAGCGTTGGACAGGATGAGGGTCAGCCCCAGCATTTT	CSVGQDEGQPQHF
TRBD1	TRBV27	TRBJ1-1	once	TGTGCCAGCAGCCCGGACAGGCTGAACACTGAAGCTTTCTTT	CASSPDRLNTEAFF
TRBD1	TRBV12-5	TRBJ1-2	NA	TGTGCTAGTGGTTTGGATACGACAGGGGGCTACACCTTC	CASGLDTTGGYTF
NA	TRBV12-3/TRBV12-4	TRBJ1-3	NA	TGTGCCAGCAGTTTTCTTGGAAACACCATATATTTT	CASSFLGNTIYF
NA	TRBV5-1	TRBJ1-1	once	TGCGCCAGCAGCACCGGGACACAAAACACTGAAGCTTTCTTT	CASSTGTQNTEAFF
NA	TRBV3-1/TRBV3-2	TRBJ2-4	NA	TGTGCCAGCAGCCAAGCCCAGGGAACTTTTCAGTACTTC	CASSQAQGTFQYF
NA	TRBV15	TRBJ1-6	NA	TGTGCCACCAGCAGAGCTAGGAGCTCCTATAATTCACCCCTCCACTTT	CATSRARSSYNSPLHF
NA	TRBV3-1/TRBV3-2	TRBJ1-1	once	TGTGCCAGCAGCCAAGGCCTCGACAGGCCGAACACTGAAGCTTTCTTT	CASSQGLDRPNTEAFF
NA	TRBV10-3	TRBJ2-5	NA	TGTGCCATCAGGGGCGCAGGCCAAGAGACCCAGTACTTC	CAIRGAGQETQYF
NA	TRBV10-3	TRBJ1-1	NA	TGTGCCATCAGTGACGGTAGGAGCACTGAAGCTTTCTTT	CAISDGRSTEAFF
NA	TRBV6-6	TRBJ1-5	NA	TGTGCCAGCAGCCGACGGGGCAATCAGCCCCAGCATTTT	CASSRRGNQPQHF
TRBD1	TRBV15	TRBJ2-1	once	TGTGCCACCAGCAGAGACGGGACAGGCGGAGGGTCCAATGAGCAGTTCTTC	CATSRDGTGGGSNEQFF